These 13 T cell receptor beta chains were all obtained from the same sample, sequenced in a study of T cells in Graves' hyperthyroidism and ophthalmopathy. RNA transcripts provided the source from which TCR beta CDR3 regions were amplified. HTBI primers were used for first-round RT-PCR of the TCR CDR3. TCRdb re-derived calls from the multiplex PCR reads in MiXCR, one entry per CDR3 protein. The sample consists of 350,000 to 400,000 distinct CDR3 sequences, approximately 20% of them appearing once. Sequenced input: blood. These receptors came from a woman aged 18-29 years with Graves' hyperthyroidism.

The chain employs TRBV6-1 and TRBJ2-5; 8 bases match TRBD2. V gave up 3 bases and J gave up 2 bases; unmatched junction bases: 8. Germline values: CDR1 MNHNS, CDR2 SASEGT. The CDR3 loop spans 16 amino acids. This CDR3 is CASSDPRTSRQETQYF. The CDR3 DNA follows: TGTGCCAGCAGTGATCCAAGGACTAGCCGGCAAGAGACCCAGTACTTC.

This clonotype came up many times. The chain recombines TRBV27 with TRBJ1-1; D ambiguous. V lost 6 bases, J lost 4 bases, and 15 bases lay in between. The CDR3 runs to 14 residues. Germline V gives CDR1 MNHEY, CDR2 SMNVEV (reference sequence). The CDR3 reads CASRAVRGTTEAFF. In nucleotides, the CDR3 is TGTGCCAGCAGGGCCGTCCGGGGAACCACTGAAGCTTTCTTT.

This chain joins TRBV6-1 and TRBJ2-7; D might be TRBD1 (6 bases). The germline gives CDR1 MNHNS, CDR2 SASEGT. Trimming shortened V by 2 bases and J by 6 bases, and 14 bases separated the two germline ends. CDR3 size: 14 residues. The CDR3 region is CASSERGTQFEQYF. CDR3 nucleotide sequence: TGTGCCAGCAGTGAAAGGGGGACGCAGTTCGAGCAGTACTTC.

This clonotype occurred many times. The chain joins TRBV4-1 to TRBJ1-3, with 7 bases that match TRBD1. The V segment lost 4 bases and the J segment 2 bases; nucleotides outside the gene matches: 8. CDR3 length equals 16 residues. In germline, CDR1 is MGHRA, CDR2 YSYEKL. CDR3 nucleotide sequence: TGCGCCAGCAGCCTCGGGACAGCCTTTGCTGGAAACACCATATATTTT. Its translation: CASSLGTAFAGNTIYF.

The rearrangement links TRBV18 to TRBJ1-3; 9 positions match TRBD1. CDR3 length equals 17 residues. Germline V gene data show CDR1 as KGHSH and CDR2 as LQKENI. V lost 2 bases to trimming and J lost 4 bases; unmatched junction nucleotides: 9. The CDR3 loop is CASSPISGTGIGNTIYF. DNA for the CDR3: TGTGCCAGCTCACCAATTTCCGGGACAGGGATCGGAAACACCATATATTTT.

The chain links TRBV28 to TRBJ1-1, with D perhaps matching TRBD1 (5 bases). This CDR3 spans 14 amino acids. Trimming left V 1 base short and J 2 bases short, with 8 bases between. Germline V gene lookup returns CDR1 MDHEN and CDR2 SYDVKM. The CDR3 protein is CASSLYGGNTEAFF. CDR3 DNA sequence: TGTGCCAGCAGTTTATATGGGGGTAACACTGAAGCTTTCTTT. The complete variable domain, with remaining parts taken from reference TRBV28 and TRBJ1-1, reads DVKVTQSSRYLVKRTGEKVFLECVQDMDHENMFWYRQDPGLGLRLIYFSYDVKMKEKGDIPEGYSVSREKKERFSLILESASTNQTSMYLCASSLYGGNTEAFFGQGTRLTVV.

The sample holds many counts of this clonotype. The genes are TRBV9 and TRBJ2-5; D possibly uses TRBD1 or TRBD2 (6 bases each). Germline CDR1 and CDR2: SGDLS and YYNGEE. V lost 3 bases, J lost 1 base, and 19 bases lay in between. The CDR3 is 17 amino acids. Here the CDR3 reads CASSAEGVWASQETQYF. The CDR3 DNA is TGTGCCAGCAGCGCGGAGGGGGTCTGGGCTTCCCAAGAGACCCAGTACTTC.

This clonotype was seen many times. The rearrangement uses TRBV5-1 and TRBJ1-2; D remains unclear. Trimming shortened V by 0 bases and J by 7 bases, and 10 bases separated the two germline ends. This CDR3 contains 13 residues. Germline V CDR1 and CDR2: SGHRS, YFSETQ. CDR3 loop: CASSLVVGFGYTF. The CDR3 bases are TGCGCCAGCAGCTTGGTAGTAGGGTTTGGCTACACCTTC.

This clonotype occurred many times. J is TRBJ1-1 and V is TRBV27, with D possibly being TRBD1 (5 bases). The germline V and J ends were trimmed by 1 base and 7 bases, with 7 bases remaining between them. This CDR3 is 12 amino acids long. From germline, CDR1 is MNHEY and CDR2 SMNVEV (reference sequence). CDR3 protein: CASSLWGGEAFF. DNA of the CDR3: TGTGCCAGCAGTTTATGGGGGGGTGAAGCTTTCTTT.

Points on this clonotype: Its ends do not fully match the called genes, so a read error is possible. This chain connects TRBV14 to TRBJ1-1; a weak D match, TRBD1 (5 bases). The CDR3 extends over 14 amino acids. CDR1 is SGHDN and CDR2 is FVKESK in the germline V gene. As DNA, the CDR3 is TGTGCCAGCAGCCCCGGGGGAGTCCCGAGTGAAGCTTGCTTT. Its protein is CASSPGGVPSEACF.

In its sample, this clonotype was seen many times. The rearrangement uses TRBV6-5 and TRBJ1-2; 9 nucleotides align to TRBD1. Germline CDR1 is MNHEY and CDR2 is SVGAGI. The CDR3 runs to 17 residues. Trimming removed 0 bases from V and 2 bases from J; junction bases left unmatched: 7. The CDR3 DNA is TGTGCCAGCAGTTACTCAGGCGGGACAGGGCGAAACTATGGCTACACCTTC. Translating it yields CASSYSGGTGRNYGYTF.

This clonotype was picked up a small number of times. The chain joins TRBV3-1 to TRBJ2-7, with D perhaps matching TRBD2 (5 bases). This CDR3 is built from 14 residues. The V gene's germline CDR1 is LGHDT and CDR2 YNNKEL (reference sequence). V lost 2 bases and J 5 bases, leaving 13 bases between the germline ends. The DNA for the CDR3 is TGTGCCAGCAGCCAATCGGGAAGCGCGGACGAGCAGTACTTC. Translation gives CASSQSGSADEQYF.

This clonotype was picked up many times. The genes are TRBV7-8 and TRBJ2-7; possible D gene TRBD2, 7 bases. Between the trimmed V and J ends, which lost 0 bases and 6 bases, there was a span of 12 bases. The CDR3 spans 14 residues. Germline loops: CDR1 SGHVS, CDR2 FQNEAQ. CDR3 sequence reads: CASSLAGGLPEQYF. In DNA, the CDR3 is TGTGCCAGCAGCTTAGCGGGGGGGCTTCCCGAGCAGTACTTC.